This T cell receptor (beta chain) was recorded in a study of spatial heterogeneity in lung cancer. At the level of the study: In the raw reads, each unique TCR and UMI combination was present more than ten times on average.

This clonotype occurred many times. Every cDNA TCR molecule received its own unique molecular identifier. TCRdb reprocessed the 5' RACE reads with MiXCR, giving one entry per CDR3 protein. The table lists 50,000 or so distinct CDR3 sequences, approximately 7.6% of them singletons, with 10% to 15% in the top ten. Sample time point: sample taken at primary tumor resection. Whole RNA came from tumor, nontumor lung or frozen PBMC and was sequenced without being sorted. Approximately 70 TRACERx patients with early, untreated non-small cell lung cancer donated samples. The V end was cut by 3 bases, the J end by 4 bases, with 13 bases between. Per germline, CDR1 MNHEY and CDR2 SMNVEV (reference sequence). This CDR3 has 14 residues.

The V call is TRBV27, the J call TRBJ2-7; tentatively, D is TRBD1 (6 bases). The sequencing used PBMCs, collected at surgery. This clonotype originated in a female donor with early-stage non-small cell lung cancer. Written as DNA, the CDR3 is TGTGCCAGCAGTTTCCTTGACAGGCAGTACGAGCAGTACTTC. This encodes CASSFLDRQYEQYF.